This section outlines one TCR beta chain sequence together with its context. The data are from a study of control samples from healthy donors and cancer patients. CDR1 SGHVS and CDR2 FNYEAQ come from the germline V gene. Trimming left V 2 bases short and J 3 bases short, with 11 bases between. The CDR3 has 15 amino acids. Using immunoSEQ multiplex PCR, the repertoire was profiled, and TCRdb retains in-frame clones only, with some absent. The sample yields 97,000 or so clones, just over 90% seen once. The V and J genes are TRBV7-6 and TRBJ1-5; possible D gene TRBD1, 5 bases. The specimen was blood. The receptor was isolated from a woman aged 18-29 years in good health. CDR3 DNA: TGTGCCAGCAGCTTAATGGGGCTAACCAATCAGCCCCAGCATTTT. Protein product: CASSLMGLTNQPQHF.